The next 11 T cell receptor beta chains were all read from a single sample in a study of T-cell reconstitution after alpha-beta-depleted transplantation in children. The authors prepared the TCRbeta library with unique molecular identifiers. TCRdb re-called the PCR reads with MiXCR, one entry per CDR3 protein. Among 80,000 to 95,000 distinct CDR3 sequences, roughly 8.8% were seen once, and the ten largest hold more than 6.5%. The specimen was PBMCs from the stem cell graft donor, collected from the stem cell graft. The receptors derive from a human donor who donated a stem cell graft to a child with congenital amegakaryocytic thrombocytopenia.

This clonotype was seen repeatedly, ten times or more. This sequence joins TRBV27 and TRBJ2-7, with 11 bases fitting TRBD2. V dropped 9 bases and J dropped 4; count of bases not matched to a gene: 14. Germline V gene sequence: CDR1 MNHEY, CDR2 SMNVEV (reference sequence). The CDR3 is 16 residues long. The CDR3 DNA follows: TGTGCCAGTAGGTCGCCGGGACTAGCGGATTATTACGAGCAGTACTTC. Residues: CASRSPGLADYYEQYF.

The sample holds many counts of this clonotype. The CDR3 sequence: CASSPGRNTYEQYF. The CDR3 nucleotides read TGTGCCAGCAGCCCCGGACGGAACACCTACGAGCAGTACTTC. The chain joins TRBV7-2 to TRBJ2-7, with D unresolved. Trimming pared 5 bases from V and 2 bases from J, leaving 13 bases between. Germline V gene data show CDR1 as SGHTA and CDR2 as FQGNSA. The CDR3 runs to 14 residues.

Many counts were recorded for this clonotype. The rearrangement joins TRBV29-1 to TRBJ1-5; TRBD1 might be the D (5 bases). V was cut by 4 bases and J by 4 bases, with 11 bases left in between. The germline V gene encodes CDR1 SQVTM and CDR2 ANQGSEA. The CDR3 has 13 amino acids. CDR3 loop: CSVGQGRNQPQHF. The CDR3 DNA reads as TGCAGCGTTGGGCAGGGAAGAAATCAGCCCCAGCATTTT.

Many counts were recorded for this clonotype. The CDR3 DNA sequence: TGCGCCAGCAGCTTGTCCGGGACACCGAGCACAGATACGCAGTATTTT. Amino acid sequence: CASSLSGTPSTDTQYF. V usage is TRBV5-1 and J usage is TRBJ2-3, with D perhaps matching TRBD1 (6 bases). The CDR3 length is 16 residues. Per germline, CDR1 SGHRS and CDR2 YFSETQ. With 1 base removed from V and 0 bases from J, the gap between germline ends came to 12 bases. The full variable domain, rest sourced from reference TRBV5-1 and TRBJ2-3, is KAGVTQTPRYLIKTRGQQVTLSCSPISGHRSVSWYQQTPGQGLQFLFEYFSETQRNKGNFPGRFSGRQFSNSRSEMNVSTLELGDSALYLCASSLSGTPSTDTQYFGPGTRLTVL.

This clonotype has a count of ten or more. As DNA, the CDR3 is TGTGCCAGCAGCTCCCGTGGGATGGACAATGAGCAGTTCTTC. It codes for CASSSRGMDNEQFF. The J gene is TRBJ2-1, the V gene TRBV5-4, with unresolved D. Germline V gene lookup returns CDR1 SGHNT and CDR2 YYREEE (reference sequence). The CDR3 consists of 14 residues. V shed 3 bases and J shed 5 bases, with 12 bases lying between them.

The sample holds many counts of this clonotype. This chain joins TRBV28 and TRBJ2-3, with D possibly matching TRBD1 (6 bases). The ends were cut back, 5 bases at V and 8 bases at J, with 14 bases in the middle. This CDR3 spans 13 amino acids. Germline V gives CDR1 MDHEN, CDR2 SYDVKM. CDR3 sequence (DNA): TGTGCCAGCAGTCCCACAGGGTCGGCTACGCAGTATTTT. This codes for CASSPTGSATQYF.

This clonotype was counted at least ten times. The V gene is TRBV5-1, the J gene TRBJ1-2; TRBD1 might be the D (6 bases). The ends were cut back, 3 bases at V and 2 bases at J, with 11 bases in the middle. The germline CDR1 and CDR2 sequences are SGHRS and YFSETQ. The CDR3 is made up of 14 amino acids. CDR3 amino acids: CASSSFTGNYGYTF. The CDR3 DNA reads TGCGCCAGCAGCTCCTTTACAGGGAACTATGGCTACACCTTC. The full variable domain, rest sourced from reference TRBV5-1 and TRBJ1-2, is KAGVTQTPRYLIKTRGQQVTLSCSPISGHRSVSWYQQTPGQGLQFLFEYFSETQRNKGNFPGRFSGRQFSNSRSEMNVSTLELGDSALYLCASSSFTGNYGYTFGSGTRLTVV.

In its sample, this clonotype was seen many times. The rearrangement joins TRBV7-2 to TRBJ2-1; 8 nucleotides match TRBD2. Germline assignment: CDR1 SGHTA and CDR2 FQGNSA. The length of the CDR3 is 15 residues. The V gene end was trimmed by 5 bases and the J gene end by 6 bases; junction bases not matched to a gene: 9. CDR3 sequence reads: CASSPRGGRFNEQFF. CDR3 coding DNA: TGTGCCAGCAGCCCCCGTGGCGGGAGGTTCAATGAGCAGTTCTTC.

This clonotype was seen a few times. The chain joins TRBV5-1 to TRBJ2-5, with 7 bases identical to TRBD2. Germline values: CDR1 SGHRS, CDR2 YFSETQ. This CDR3 has 13 residues. The V and J ends lost 2 bases and 5 bases, in that order; junction bases with no gene match: 3. DNA for the CDR3: TGCGCCAGCAGCTTCGGGGGGAGCGAGACCCAGTACTTC. It specifies CASSFGGSETQYF.

This clonotype has at least ten counts. The chain is built from TRBV20-1 and TRBJ2-1; 11 bases agree with TRBD2. The CDR3 runs to 14 residues. J gave up 6 bases and V 1 base, and 2 bases lay outside the gene matches. The germline V gene encodes CDR1 DFQATT and CDR2 SNEGSKA (reference sequence). CDR3 DNA sequence: TGCAGTGCTAGAGCCGGACTAGCGGGCAATGAGCAGTTCTTC. Its protein is CSARAGLAGNEQFF.

At least ten counts were recorded for this clonotype. The chain carries TRBV20-1 and TRBJ2-2; 8 bases fit TRBD2. This CDR3 has 15 residues. After removal of 0 bases from V and 2 bases from J, the junction contained 2 bases not matched to a gene. CDR1 is DFQATT, CDR2 SNEGSKA, per germline (reference sequence). The CDR3 DNA reads TGCAGTGCTAGAGACGGACTAGCCAACACCGGGGAGCTGTTTTTT. It is translated as CSARDGLANTGELFF.